Below, 11 T cell receptor beta chains from the same sample are listed, as sequenced in a study of blood T cells in healthy people across ages. Alongside a J-beta primer mix, a sample-barcoded 5' primer served in a second PCR lasting about 7 to 12 cycles. A single record per CDR3 protein comes from TCRdb applying MiXCR to the 5' RACE reads. The sample carries 1.5 million to 2 million distinct CDR3 sequences, around half recorded once. The sample taken for sequencing was blood. These receptors came from a woman aged 40-49 years in good health.

This clonotype was counted a few times. The V and J genes are TRBV12-3 or TRBV12-4 and TRBJ2-5; 8 nucleotides match TRBD2. V trimming: 6 bases; J trimming: 5 bases; junction bases outside the gene matches: 8. The CDR3 loop spans 14 amino acids. The CDR3 bases are TGTGCCAGCAGCGCAGCGGGGGCCCACGAGACCCAGTACTTC. Translated, it gives CASSAAGAHETQYF.

This chain connects TRBV6-5 to TRBJ2-3; D unresolved. Looked up from germline, CDR1 is MNHEY and CDR2 is SVGAGI. The ends were cut back, 6 bases at V and 4 bases at J, with 14 bases in the middle. The CDR3 has 14 residues. The CDR3 loop is CASRTTLLADTQYF. The DNA for the CDR3 is TGTGCCAGCAGAACTACCCTCCTAGCAGATACGCAGTATTTT.

The rearrangement uses TRBV9 and TRBJ1-2, with D perhaps TRBD1 (5 bases). This CDR3 region has 14 residues. The V end was cut by 0 bases, the J end by 3 bases, with 9 bases between. Looked up from germline, CDR1 is SGDLS and CDR2 is YYNGEE. The CDR3 is CASSVGRGDYGYTF. The CDR3 nucleotides read TGTGCCAGCAGCGTAGGCCGGGGCGACTATGGCTACACCTTC. The full variable domain, its missing parts supplied by reference TRBV9 and TRBJ1-2, is DSGVTQTPKHLITATGQRVTLRCSPRSGDLSVYWYQQSLDQGLQFLIQYYNGEERAKGNILERFSAQQFPDLHSELNLSSLELGDSALYFCASSVGRGDYGYTFGSGTRLTVV.

There are a few counts of this clonotype. The chain employs TRBV10-3 and TRBJ2-7, with D possibly being TRBD1 (5 bases). V was clipped by 3 bases and J by 2 bases, with 11 bases between them. Germline V CDR1 and CDR2: ENHRY, SYGVKD. The CDR3 runs 14 residues. The CDR3 region is CAISDPGFPYEQYF. Written as DNA, the CDR3 is TGTGCCATCAGTGACCCAGGGTTTCCCTACGAGCAGTACTTC.

V gene TRBV27 combines with J gene TRBJ1-6; TRBD1 matches at 7 bases. Losses at the gene ends were 1 base for V and 5 bases for J; bases not matched to a gene: 8. In germline, CDR1 is MNHEY, CDR2 SMNVEV (reference sequence). This CDR3 is 17 amino acids long. CDR3 region: CASSLYAEGANNSPLHF. CDR3 nucleotides: TGTGCCAGCAGTTTATATGCGGAGGGGGCTAATAATTCACCCCTCCACTTT.

The chain recombines TRBV28 with TRBJ2-1, with TRBD1 matching 12 bases. The CDR3 sequence is 19 residues long. The V gene's germline CDR1 is MDHEN and CDR2 SYDVKM. J was trimmed by 2 bases and V by 3 bases; bases with no gene match: 11. The CDR3 DNA reads TGTGCCAGCAGTTTTCCGGGGACAGGGGGCCTGATGGCCTACAATGAGCAGTTCTTC. It yields the protein CASSFPGTGGLMAYNEQFF.

The chain joins TRBV7-2 to TRBJ1-2; D might be TRBD1 (6 bases). V was cut by 5 bases and J by 0 bases, with 13 bases left in between. The CDR3 has 15 residues. CDR1 and CDR2 (germline): SGHTA, FQGNSA. CDR3 nucleotides: TGTGCCAGCAGCCATACAGGGCCCTCTAACTATGGCTACACCTTC. It specifies CASSHTGPSNYGYTF. Together with reference TRBV7-2 and TRBJ1-2, the CDR3 gives the full variable domain: GAGVSQSPSNKVTEKGKDVELRCDPISGHTALYWYRQSLGQGLEFLIYFQGNSAPDKSGLPSDRFSAERTGGSVSTLTIQRTQQEDSAVYLCASSHTGPSNYGYTFGSGTRLTVV.

The V gene is TRBV7-9, the J gene TRBJ2-5, with 9 bases fitting TRBD1. CDR3 length: 15 residues. From germline, CDR1 is SEHNR and CDR2 FQNEAQ (reference sequence). V shed 10 bases and J 1 base; nucleotides not matched to a gene: 10. The CDR3 DNA reads TGTGCCACCCCGGTCCCGGGACAGGGCCAAGAGACCCAGTACTTC. It yields the protein CATPVPGQGQETQYF. Based on the CDR3 plus reference TRBV7-9 and TRBJ2-5, the full variable domain is DTGVSQNPRHKITKRGQNVTFRCDPISEHNRLYWYRQTLGQGPEFLTYFQNEAQLEKSRLLSDRFSAERPKGSFSTLEIQRTEQGDSAMYLCATPVPGQGQETQYFGPGTRLLVL.

A few counts support this clonotype. The chain joins TRBV20-1 to TRBJ2-5, with TRBD2 matching 13 bases. The CDR3 consists of 17 residues. The junction had 9 bases not matched to a gene; V was cut back by 0 bases and J by 5 bases. Germline-derived CDR1 and CDR2 are DFQATT and SNEGSKA (reference sequence). CDR3 loop: CSARDPTSGGMWETQYF. The CDR3 bases are TGCAGTGCTAGAGATCCGACTAGCGGGGGGATGTGGGAGACCCAGTACTTC.

The genes are TRBV27 and TRBJ1-4, with D hard to call. V lost 6 bases to trimming and J lost 8 bases, with 19 bases between them. The germline gives CDR1 MNHEY, CDR2 SMNVEV (reference sequence). The CDR3 totals 15 residues. The CDR3 is CASSSVGGGLEKLFF. CDR3 sequence (DNA): TGTGCCAGCAGCTCCGTGGGAGGAGGTCTGGAAAAACTGTTTTTT. The full variable domain, in which reference TRBV27 and TRBJ1-4 provide the parts outside the CDR3, is EAQVTQNPRYLITVTGKKLTVTCSQNMNHEYMSWYRQDPGLGLRQIYYSMNVEVTDKGDVPEGYKVSRKEKRNFPLILESPSPNQTSLYFCASSSVGGGLEKLFFGSGTQLSVL.

This clonotype was counted at least ten times. This could be a read error, since a much larger clone is one nucleotide away. The V gene is TRBV9, the J gene TRBJ2-3, with D unclear. The V and J ends lost 3 bases and 2 bases respectively, with 1 base between them. Germline assignment: CDR1 SGDLS and CDR2 YYNGEE. This CDR3 comprises 11 residues. The CDR3 DNA reads as TGTGCCAGCAGCGCCACAGATACGCAGTATTTT. Translated: CASSATDTQYF.